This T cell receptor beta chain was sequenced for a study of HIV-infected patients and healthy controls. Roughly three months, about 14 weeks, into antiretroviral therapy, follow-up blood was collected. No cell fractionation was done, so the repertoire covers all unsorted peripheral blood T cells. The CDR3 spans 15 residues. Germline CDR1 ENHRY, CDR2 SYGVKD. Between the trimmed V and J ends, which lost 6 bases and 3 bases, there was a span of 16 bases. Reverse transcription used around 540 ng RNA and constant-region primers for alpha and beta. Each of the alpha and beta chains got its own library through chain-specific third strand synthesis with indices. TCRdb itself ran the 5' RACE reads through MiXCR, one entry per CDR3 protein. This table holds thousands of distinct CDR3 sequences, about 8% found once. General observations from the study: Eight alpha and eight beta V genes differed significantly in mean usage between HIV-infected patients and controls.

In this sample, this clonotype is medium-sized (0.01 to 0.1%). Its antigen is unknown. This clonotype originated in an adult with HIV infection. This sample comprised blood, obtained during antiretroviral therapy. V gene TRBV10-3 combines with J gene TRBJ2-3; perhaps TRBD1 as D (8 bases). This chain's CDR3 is CAIRDGQGGTDTQYF. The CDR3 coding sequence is TGTGCCATCAGGGATGGACAGGGAGGGACAGATACGCAGTATTTT.